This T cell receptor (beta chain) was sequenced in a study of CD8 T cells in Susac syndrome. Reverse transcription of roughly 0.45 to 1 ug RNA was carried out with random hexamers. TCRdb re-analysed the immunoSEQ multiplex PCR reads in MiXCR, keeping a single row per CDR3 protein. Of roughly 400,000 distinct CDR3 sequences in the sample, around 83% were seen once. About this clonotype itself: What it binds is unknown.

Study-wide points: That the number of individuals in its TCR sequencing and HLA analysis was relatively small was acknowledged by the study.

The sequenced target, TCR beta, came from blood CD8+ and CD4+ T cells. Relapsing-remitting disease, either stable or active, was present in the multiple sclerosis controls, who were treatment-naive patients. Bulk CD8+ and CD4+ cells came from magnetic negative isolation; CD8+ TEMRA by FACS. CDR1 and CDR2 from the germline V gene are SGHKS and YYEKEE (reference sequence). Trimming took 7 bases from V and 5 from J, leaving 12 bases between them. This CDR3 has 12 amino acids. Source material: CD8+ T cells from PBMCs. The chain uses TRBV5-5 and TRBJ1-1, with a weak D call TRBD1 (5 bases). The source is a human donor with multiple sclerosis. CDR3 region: CASEGVATEAFF. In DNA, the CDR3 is TGTGCCAGCGAAGGGGTTGCGACTGAAGCTTTCTTT.